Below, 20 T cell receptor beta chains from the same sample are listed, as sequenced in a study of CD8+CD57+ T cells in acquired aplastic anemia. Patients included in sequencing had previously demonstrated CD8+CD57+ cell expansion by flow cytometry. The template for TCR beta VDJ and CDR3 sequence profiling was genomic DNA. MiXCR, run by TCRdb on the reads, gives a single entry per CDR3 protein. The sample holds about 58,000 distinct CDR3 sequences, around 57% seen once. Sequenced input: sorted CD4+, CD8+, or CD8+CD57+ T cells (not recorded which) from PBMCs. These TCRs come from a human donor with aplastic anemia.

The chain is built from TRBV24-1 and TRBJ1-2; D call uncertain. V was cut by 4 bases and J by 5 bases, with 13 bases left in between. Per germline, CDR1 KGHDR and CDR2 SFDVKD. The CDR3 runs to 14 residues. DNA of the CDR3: TGTGCCACCAGTGACCGCACAAAGGATTATGGCTACACCTTC. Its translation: CATSDRTKDYGYTF.

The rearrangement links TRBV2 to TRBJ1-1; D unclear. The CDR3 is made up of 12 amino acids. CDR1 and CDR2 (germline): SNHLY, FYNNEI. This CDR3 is CAIRTMNTEAFF. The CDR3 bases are TGTGCGATCAGGACGATGAACACTGAAGCTTTCTTT.

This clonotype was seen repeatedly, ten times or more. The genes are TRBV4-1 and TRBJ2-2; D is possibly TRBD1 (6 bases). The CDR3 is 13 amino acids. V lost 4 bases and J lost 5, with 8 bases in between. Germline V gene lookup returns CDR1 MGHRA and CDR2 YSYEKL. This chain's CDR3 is CASSPTGTGELFF. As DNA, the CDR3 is TGCGCCAGCAGCCCTACAGGGACCGGGGAGCTGTTTTTT.

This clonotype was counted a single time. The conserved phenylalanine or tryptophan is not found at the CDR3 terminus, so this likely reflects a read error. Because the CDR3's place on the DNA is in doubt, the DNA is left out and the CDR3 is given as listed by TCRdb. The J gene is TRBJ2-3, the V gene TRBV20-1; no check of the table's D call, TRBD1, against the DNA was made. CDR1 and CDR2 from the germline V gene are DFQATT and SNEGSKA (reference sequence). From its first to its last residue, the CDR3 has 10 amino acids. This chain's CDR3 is CSARTGERPR.

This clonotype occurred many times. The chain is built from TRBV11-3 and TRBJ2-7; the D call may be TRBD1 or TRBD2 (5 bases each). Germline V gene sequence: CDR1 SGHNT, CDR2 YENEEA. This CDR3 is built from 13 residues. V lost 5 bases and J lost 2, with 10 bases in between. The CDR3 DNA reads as TGTGCCAGCAGCCTCGGGGACCCCTACGAGCAGTACTTC. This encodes CASSLGDPYEQYF.

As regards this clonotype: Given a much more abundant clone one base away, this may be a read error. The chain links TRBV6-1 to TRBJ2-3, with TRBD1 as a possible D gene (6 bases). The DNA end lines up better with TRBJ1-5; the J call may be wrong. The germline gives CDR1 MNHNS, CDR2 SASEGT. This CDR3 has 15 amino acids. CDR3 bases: TGTGCCAGCAGTGAAGCTAGCGGGGGCACAGATACGCAGCATTTT. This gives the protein CASSEASGGTDTQHF.

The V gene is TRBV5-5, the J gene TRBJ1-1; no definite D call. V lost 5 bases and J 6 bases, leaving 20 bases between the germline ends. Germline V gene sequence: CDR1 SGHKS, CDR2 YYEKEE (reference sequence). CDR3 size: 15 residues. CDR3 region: CASSYARGSAAEAFF. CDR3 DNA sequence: TGTGCCAGCAGTTATGCCCGCGGTTCTGCCGCTGAAGCTTTCTTT. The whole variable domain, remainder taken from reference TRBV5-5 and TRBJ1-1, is DAGVTQSPTHLIKTRGQQVTLRCSPISGHKSVSWYQQVLGQGPQFIFQYYEKEERGRGNFPDRFSARQFPNYSSELNVNALLLGDSALYLCASSYARGSAAEAFFGQGTRLTVV.

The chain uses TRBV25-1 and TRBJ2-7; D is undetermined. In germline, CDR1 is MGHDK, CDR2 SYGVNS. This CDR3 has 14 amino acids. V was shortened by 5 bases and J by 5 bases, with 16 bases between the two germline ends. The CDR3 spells CASSYWDGFNEQYF. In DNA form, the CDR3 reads TGTGCCAGCAGTTACTGGGATGGGTTTAACGAGCAGTACTTC.

The CDR3 coding sequence is TGTGCCAGCAGGGCTTGTGAAGCTTTCTTT. Protein product: CASRACEAFF. The J gene is TRBJ1-1, the V gene TRBV6-4; no firm D call. V was clipped by 6 bases and J by 7 bases, with 6 bases between them. The CDR3 loop spans 10 amino acids. The germline V gene has CDR1 MRHNA and CDR2 SNTAGT.

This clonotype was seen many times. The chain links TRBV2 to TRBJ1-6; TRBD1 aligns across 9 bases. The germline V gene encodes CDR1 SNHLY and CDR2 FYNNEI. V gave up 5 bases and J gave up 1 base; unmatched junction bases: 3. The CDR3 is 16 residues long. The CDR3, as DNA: TGTGCCAGCAGTTACAGGGGGCCGTCCTATAATTCACCCCTCCACTTT. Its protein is CASSYRGPSYNSPLHF.

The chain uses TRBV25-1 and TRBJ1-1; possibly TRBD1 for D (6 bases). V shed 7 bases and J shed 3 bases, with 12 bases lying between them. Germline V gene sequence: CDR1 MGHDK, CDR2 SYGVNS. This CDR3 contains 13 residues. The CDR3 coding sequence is TGTGCCAGCAATCAGGAGGGGGACACTGAAGCTTTCTTT. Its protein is CASNQEGDTEAFF.

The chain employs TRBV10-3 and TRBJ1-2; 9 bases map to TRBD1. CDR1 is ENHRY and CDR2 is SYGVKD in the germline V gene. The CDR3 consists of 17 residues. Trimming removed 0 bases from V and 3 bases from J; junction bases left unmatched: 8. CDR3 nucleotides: TGTGCCATCAGTGAGTCAAACAGGGGGCAAGACCACTATGGCTACACCTTC. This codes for CAISESNRGQDHYGYTF.

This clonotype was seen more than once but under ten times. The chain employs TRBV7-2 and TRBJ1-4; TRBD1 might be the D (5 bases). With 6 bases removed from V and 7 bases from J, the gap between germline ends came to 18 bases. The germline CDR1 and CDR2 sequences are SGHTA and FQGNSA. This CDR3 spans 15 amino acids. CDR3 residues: CASRNPGLEFEKLFF. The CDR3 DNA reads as TGTGCCAGCAGGAACCCGGGGCTTGAATTTGAAAAACTGTTTTTT.

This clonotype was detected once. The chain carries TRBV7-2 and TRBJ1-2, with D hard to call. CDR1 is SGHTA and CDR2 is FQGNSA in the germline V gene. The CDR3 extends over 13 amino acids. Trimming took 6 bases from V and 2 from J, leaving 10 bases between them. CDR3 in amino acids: CASRQDGNYGYTF. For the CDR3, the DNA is TGTGCCAGCAGGCAGGACGGAAACTATGGCTACACCTTC.

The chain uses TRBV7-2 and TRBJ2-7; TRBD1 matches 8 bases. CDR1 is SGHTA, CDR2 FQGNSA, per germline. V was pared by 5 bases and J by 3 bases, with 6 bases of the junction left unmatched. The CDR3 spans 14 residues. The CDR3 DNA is TGTGCCAGCAGCCGGACAGGGCTGGACTACGAGCAGTACTTC. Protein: CASSRTGLDYEQYF.

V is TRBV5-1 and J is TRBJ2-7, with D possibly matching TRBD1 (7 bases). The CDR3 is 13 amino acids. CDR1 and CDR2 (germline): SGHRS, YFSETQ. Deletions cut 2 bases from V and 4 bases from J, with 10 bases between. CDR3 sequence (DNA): TGCGCCAGCAGCTTACAGGGGAGGTACGAGCAGTACTTC. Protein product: CASSLQGRYEQYF.

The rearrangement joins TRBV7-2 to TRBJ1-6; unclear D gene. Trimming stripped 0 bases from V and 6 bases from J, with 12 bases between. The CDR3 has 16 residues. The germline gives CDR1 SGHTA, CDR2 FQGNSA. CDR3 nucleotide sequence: TGTGCCAGCAGCTTAGCGGCGGGGTTCGGTAATTCACCCCTCCACTTT. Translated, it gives CASSLAAGFGNSPLHF. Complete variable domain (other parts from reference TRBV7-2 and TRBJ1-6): GAGVSQSPSNKVTEKGKDVELRCDPISGHTALYWYRQSLGQGLEFLIYFQGNSAPDKSGLPSDRFSAERTGGSVSTLTIQRTQQEDSAVYLCASSLAAGFGNSPLHFGNGTRLTVT.

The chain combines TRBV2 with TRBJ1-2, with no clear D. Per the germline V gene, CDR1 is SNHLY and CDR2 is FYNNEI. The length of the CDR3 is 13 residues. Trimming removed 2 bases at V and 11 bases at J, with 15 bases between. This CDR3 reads CASSEMLPHHYTF. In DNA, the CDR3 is TGTGCCAGCAGTGAAATGTTGCCCCACCATTACACCTTC.

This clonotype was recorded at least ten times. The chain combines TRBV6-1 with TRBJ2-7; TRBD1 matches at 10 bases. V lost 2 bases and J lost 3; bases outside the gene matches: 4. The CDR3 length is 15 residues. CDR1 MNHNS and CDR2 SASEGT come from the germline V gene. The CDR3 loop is CASSEQGTGVYEQYV. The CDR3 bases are TGTGCCAGCAGTGAACAAGGGACAGGGGTCTACGAGCAGTACGTC.

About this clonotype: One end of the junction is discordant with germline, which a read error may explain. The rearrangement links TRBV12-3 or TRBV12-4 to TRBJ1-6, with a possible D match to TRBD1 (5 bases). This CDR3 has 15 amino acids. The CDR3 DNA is TGTGCCAGCAGTTTCGAGGGGTCTGGTCGTTCACCCCCCCACTTT. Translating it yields CASSFEGSGRSPPHF.